The clone carrying this T cell receptor beta chain came up many times. The CDR3 covers 14 residues. Trimming removed 8 bases at V and 6 bases at J, with 19 bases between. Unique molecular identifiers, one per molecule, were present on every TCR cDNA molecule. From the 5' RACE reads, TCRdb called clonotypes with MiXCR, one entry per CDR3 protein. The sample consists of some 52,000 distinct CDR3 sequences, roughly 7% of them appearing once. Sample time point: sample taken at primary tumor resection. Unsorted samples of tumor, nontumor lung or frozen PBMC had their whole RNA sequenced. This entry is derived from a study of spatial heterogeneity in lung cancer.

The sample was PBMCs, taken at surgery. The receptor's source is a female donor with early-stage non-small cell lung cancer. This sequence joins TRBV23-1 and TRBJ2-5; no firm D call. TRBV23-1 is treated as an ORF (open reading frame) with a function not yet certain. This CDR3 reads CASLRTPTIKTQYF. The CDR3 DNA sequence: TGCGCCAGCCTTAGAACCCCTACGATAAAGACCCAGTACTTC.